The rows below give T cell receptor beta chains drawn from one sample of a study of blood T cell repertoires in COVID-19. Generated by immunoSEQ multiplex PCR, the TCRdb table keeps only in-frame clones and is missing some. Of around 150,000 clones listed, roughly 83% are singletons. The sequenced material came from PBMCs or T cells enriched from blood (not recorded which). Source of these receptors: a man aged 65 to 85 who had been exposed to COVID-19. Both conserved end residues are part of each CDR3. D genes are given only for firm matches. The listing skips clone size in some rows; elsewhere it reads once, few, many or a size class.

TGTGCCTGGACCGGCCGGGACAGGGTCTACGAGCAGTACTTC | CAWTGRDRVYEQYF | TRBV30 | TRBD1 | . | TRBJ2-7
TGTGCCAGCAGCCAAGGTTACGGGGGGAGCGGATACAATGAGCAGTTCTTC | CASSQGYGGSGYNEQFF | TRBV3-1/TRBV3-2 | TRBD2 | . | TRBJ2-1
TGTGCCAGTAGTTCCCTTGACAGGGAAACTGTTGGCTACACCTTC | CASSSLDRETVGYTF | TRBV19 | TRBD1 | . | TRBJ1-2
TGTGCCAGCAGCTTTCGAGCGTTTAACACTGAAGCTTTCTTT | CASSFRAFNTEAFF | TRBV5-4 | . | . | TRBJ1-1
TGCGCCAGCACTGCCGGGACTAGCGGACCCTACGAGCAGTACTTC | CASTAGTSGPYEQYF | TRBV10-1 | TRBD2 | . | TRBJ2-7
TGTGCCTGGACCTCGGACACGAACACTGAAGCTTTCTTT | CAWTSDTNTEAFF | TRBV30 | . | . | TRBJ1-1
TGCGCCAGCAGCCAAGTGGGGGGGGCGGTCTATGGCTACACCTTC | CASSQVGGAVYGYTF | TRBV4-1 | . | . | TRBJ1-2
TGTGCCAGCAGCCAAGACATGAACAGGGTTTACACCGGGGAGCTGTTTTTT | CASSQDMNRVYTGELFF | TRBV4-2 | . | few | TRBJ2-2
TGTGCCAGCACCACTACAGGGGTCCTCTCCTACGAGCAGTACTTC | CASTTTGVLSYEQYF | TRBV7-8 | TRBD1 | . | TRBJ2-7
TGCGCCAGCAGCCAAGAGCCTAGCCGCCAAGAGACCCAGTACTTC | CASSQEPSRQETQYF | TRBV4-1 | . | . | TRBJ2-5
TGTGCCACCCTGTCCGGGACAGAGACCTACGAGCAGTACTTC | CATLSGTETYEQYF | TRBV10-3 | TRBD1 | . | TRBJ2-7
TGTGCCAGCTCAGGCACGGGAGGGGAAGTGGTCTTC | CASSGTGGEVVF | TRBV18 | TRBD2 | . | TRBJ2-1
TGTGCTAGTGGACAACCGGGACAGGGGCTCCGCACAGATACGCAGTATTTT | CASGQPGQGLRTDTQYF | TRBV12-5 | TRBD1 | . | TRBJ2-3
TGTGCCAGTAGTATTTTGAACAGGGAGGGCTACACCTTC | CASSILNREGYTF | TRBV19 | . | . | TRBJ1-2
TGTGCCAGCAGCTTTGGGCAGGGTGAAACTGAAGCTTTCTTT | CASSFGQGETEAFF | TRBV11-2 | . | . | TRBJ1-1
TGCGCCAGCAGCGCGCAGGGCAACTTTAATGAAAAACTGTTTTTT | CASSAQGNFNEKLFF | TRBV5-1 | . | . | TRBJ1-4
TGTGCCAGCAGTTGGACAGGGGGCAGGGCTTTCTTT | CASSWTGGRAFF | TRBV6-2/TRBV6-3 | TRBD1 | . | TRBJ1-1
TGCGCCAGCAGCTTGGGTCCCAGGGATGGGGACACCGGGGAGCTGTTTTTT | CASSLGPRDGDTGELFF | TRBV5-1 | . | . | TRBJ2-2
TGTGCCATCAGTGCGACAGGGTCGGGCACTGAAGCTTTCTTT | CAISATGSGTEAFF | TRBV10-3 | TRBD1 | . | TRBJ1-1
TGTGCCAGCAGCTTCGGGACAGGGGGTTCTTCAAGTTCACCCCTCCACTTT | CASSFGTGGSSSSPLHF | TRBV5-6 | TRBD1 | . | TRBJ1-6
TGTGCCAGCAGCGGGGGACAGGTGTATCAGCCCCAGCATTTT | CASSGGQVYQPQHF | TRBV2 | TRBD1 | . | TRBJ1-5
TGTGCCAGCTCCCGGGACAGGGGGTTGGAAAAACTGTTTTTT | CASSRDRGLEKLFF | TRBV6-5 | TRBD1 | . | TRBJ1-4
TGTGCCAGCAGTTACTCGGTGGTCATAGAGGCCCTCCACTTT | CASSYSVVIEALHF | TRBV6-5 | . | . | TRBJ1-6
TGTGCCAGCAGCACAGTGGGGCTTACAGCCTTC | CASSTVGLTAF | TRBV6-2/TRBV6-3 | . | . | TRBJ1-2
TGTGCCAGCAGCACAGGGACAGCCTTAACCTACGAGCAGTACTTC | CASSTGTALTYEQYF | TRBV5-8 | TRBD1 | few | TRBJ2-7
TGTGCCAGCAGTTACTCGAGGGGTAGGGGGTCAGCTTTCTTT | CASSYSRGRGSAFF | TRBV6-5 | . | . | TRBJ1-1
TGTGCCAGCAGCCAGGCGGGATCCAGGACCTACGAGCAGTACTTC | CASSQAGSRTYEQYF | TRBV14 | . | . | TRBJ2-7
TGTGCCAGCTCCCCCAGGACAGGCGGGGACTCCGAGCAGTACTTC | CASSPRTGGDSEQYF | TRBV18 | . | . | TRBJ2-7
TGTGCCAGCAGTTTCCATAATACAGGTGGCGGTGAGCAGTTCTTC | CASSFHNTGGGEQFF | TRBV6-5 | . | . | TRBJ2-1
TGTGCCAGCACCGGACAAACTGGCACTGAAGCTTTCTTT | CASTGQTGTEAFF | TRBV6-5 | . | . | TRBJ1-1
TGTGCCAGCAGTTACCGGGCGGACAACCAAGAGACCCAGTACTTC | CASSYRADNQETQYF | TRBV6-5 | . | once | TRBJ2-5
TGTGCCAGCAGCGGCGGCGGAGACAGGGGATGGGGACAGCCCCAGCATTTT | CASSGGGDRGWGQPQHF | TRBV5-6 | TRBD1 | . | TRBJ1-5